This T cell receptor (beta chain) was documented in a study of shared clonotypes between healthy human individuals. Using immunoSEQ multiplex PCR, the repertoire was profiled, and TCRdb retains in-frame clones only, with some absent. Here the sample spans approximately 2,300,000 clones, approximately 90% being singletons. V was trimmed by 3 bases and J by 5 bases, leaving 11 bases between them. The CDR3 has 13 residues. Looked up from germline, CDR1 is SGHVS and CDR2 is FNYEAQ. The sequence came from a man younger than 35 in good health. Some clones in this sample may be carry-over from other donors' samples. This chain links TRBV7-6 with TRBJ2-7; possibly TRBD1 for D (6 bases). Sequenced input: naive CD4+ T cells from PBMCs. Subset defined: CD45RA+ positively selected. CDR3 sequence (DNA): TGTGCCAGCAGCTTTTCGGGACAAGACGAGCAGTACTTC. It is translated as CASSFSGQDEQYF.